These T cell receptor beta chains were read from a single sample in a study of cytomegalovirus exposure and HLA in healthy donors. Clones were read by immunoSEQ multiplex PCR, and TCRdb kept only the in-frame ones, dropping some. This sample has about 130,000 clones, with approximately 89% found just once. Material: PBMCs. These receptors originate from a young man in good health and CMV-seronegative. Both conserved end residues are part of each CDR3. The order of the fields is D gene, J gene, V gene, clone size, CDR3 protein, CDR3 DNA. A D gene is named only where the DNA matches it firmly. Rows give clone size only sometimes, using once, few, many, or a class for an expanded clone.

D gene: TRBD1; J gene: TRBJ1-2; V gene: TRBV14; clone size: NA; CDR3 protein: CASSFGTGYGYTF; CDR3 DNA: TGTGCCAGCAGCTTTGGGACAGGGTATGGCTACACCTTC
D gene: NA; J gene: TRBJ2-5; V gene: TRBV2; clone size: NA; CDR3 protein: CASPSRGIRKTQYF; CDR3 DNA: TGTGCCAGCCCAAGCCGGGGTATTAGGAAGACCCAGTACTTC
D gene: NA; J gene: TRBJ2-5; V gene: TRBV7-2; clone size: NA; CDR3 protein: CASSLGRGPRETQYF; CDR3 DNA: TGTGCCAGCAGCTTAGGAAGGGGCCCTCGTGAGACCCAGTACTTC
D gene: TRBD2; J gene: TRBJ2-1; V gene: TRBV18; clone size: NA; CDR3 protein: CASSTTRASGGASSYNEQFF; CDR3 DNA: TGTGCCAGCTCCACCACGAGGGCTAGCGGGGGGGCCAGCTCCTACAATGAGCAGTTCTTC
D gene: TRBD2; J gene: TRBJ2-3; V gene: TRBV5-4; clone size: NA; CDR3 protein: CASSFRRGGTDTQYF; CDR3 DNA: TGTGCCAGCAGCTTTCGGCGGGGGGGCACAGATACGCAGTATTTT
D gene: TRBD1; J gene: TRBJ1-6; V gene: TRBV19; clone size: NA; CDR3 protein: CASSQGAGSPLHF; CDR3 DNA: TGTGCCAGTAGTCAGGGGGCGGGATCACCCCTCCACTTT
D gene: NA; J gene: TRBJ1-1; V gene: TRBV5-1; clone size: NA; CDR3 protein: CASSFTQNTEAFF; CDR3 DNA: TGCGCCAGCAGCTTTACACAGAACACTGAAGCTTTCTTT
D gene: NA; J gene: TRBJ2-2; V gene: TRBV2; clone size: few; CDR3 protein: CASISSRGGELFF; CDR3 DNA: TGTGCCAGCATTTCATCCAGGGGTGGGGAGCTGTTTTTT
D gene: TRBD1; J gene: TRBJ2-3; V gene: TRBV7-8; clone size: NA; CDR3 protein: CASSSGQGNTQYF; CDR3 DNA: TGTGCCAGCAGCTCGGGACAGGGGAATACGCAGTATTTT
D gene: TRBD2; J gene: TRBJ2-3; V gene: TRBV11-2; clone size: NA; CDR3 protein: CASSFLRQLAGDTQYF; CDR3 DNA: TGTGCCAGCAGCTTCTTGCGGCAGTTAGCGGGAGATACGCAGTATTTT
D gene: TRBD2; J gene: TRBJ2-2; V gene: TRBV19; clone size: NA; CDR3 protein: CASSMPAGGPGGELFF; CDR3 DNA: TGTGCCAGTAGTATGCCGGCGGGGGGGCCCGGCGGGGAGCTGTTTTTT